What follows is one T cell receptor (beta chain) and its context. Its specificity is not known. The test was conducted at deep level. Method: immunoSEQ multiplex PCR; TCRdb's copy keeps in-frame clones and lacks some. This table has roughly 2,000,000 clones, about 94% appearing once. Selected positively for CCR7 and CD45RO-negative, naive CD8 cells excluded terminally differentiated effector memory CD45RA+ cells. Everyone who donated was a Caucasian adult who lived in Nashville, Tennessee. This sample is part of a study of shared clonotypes between healthy human individuals. General study points: Sequencing depth was a factor that was expected to affect clonotype sharing among donors. Larger richness was generally estimated for naive than memory subsets.

The sequencing input was naive CD8+ T cells sorted from blood. This TCR derives from a man between 18 and 35 years old in good health.

The CDR3 loop is CASSSNPHRGGYTF. Written as DNA, the CDR3 is TGTGCCAGCAGTTCCAACCCTCACAGGGGCGGCTACACCTTC. This chain uses TRBV6-5 with TRBJ1-2; 7 positions match TRBD1. V lost 4 bases to trimming and J lost 8 bases; unmatched junction nucleotides: 10. The CDR3 totals 14 residues. In germline, CDR1 is MNHEY, CDR2 SVGAGI.